The clone carrying this T cell receptor beta chain was seen once. Antigen unknown. The entry originates in a study of cytomegalovirus exposure and HLA in healthy donors. Across the whole study: A previous analysis identified 95 million to 140 million unique TCR beta sequences derived from roughly 190 million T cells.

The PCR contained 60 Vbeta and 13 Jbeta primers. Assay used: immunoSEQ multiplex PCR; TCRdb lists only in-frame clones, some missing. The sample shows some 130,000 clones, about four fifths of them seen only once. Study-level findings and limits: CMV antigen specificity was confirmed in vitro for a few CMV-associated chains.

Though probably carrying unrecorded immune exposures, donors were nominally healthy at sampling. The sequence was collected from a man under 40 in good health. The sequenced sample was PBMCs.

CDR3 protein: CASSIRPGGSYNEQFF. CDR3 nucleotide sequence: TGTGCCAGCAGCATCCGACCAGGGGGCTCCTACAATGAGCAGTTCTTC. This rearrangement joins TRBV7-8 to TRBJ2-1, with TRBD1 matching 7 bases. There are 16 residues in the CDR3. V shed 5 bases and J 0 bases; nucleotides not matched to a gene: 7. Germline values: CDR1 SGHVS, CDR2 FQNEAQ.